This T cell receptor beta chain was profiled in a study of T cells expressing NK-cell markers. Study overall: Sorted CD3+CD56+NKG2C+, CD3+CD56+NKG2C- and CD3+CD56-NKG2C+ T-cell subsets were beta-chain profiled. Findings and caveats of the study: Whether expanded NKG2C+ T cell clones were HCMV-specific remained unclear.

This CDR3 spans 17 amino acids. Germline CDR1 reads LNHNV; CDR2 reads YYDKDF (reference sequence). On this clonotype: Its specificity is not known.

TCR beta cDNA was made by 5'RACE template switching with UMIs. With the 5' RACE reads reprocessed, TCRdb shows one record per CDR3 protein and no DNA. The sample holds about 550,000 distinct CDR3 sequences. The V call is TRBV15, the J call TRBJ2-2; TCRdb's assignment of TRBD1 cannot be checked, as there is no DNA. The sample consisted of blood T cells: a sorted CD56 or NKG2C T cell subset, CD4+ or CD8+ T cells, or bulk PBMC T cells (not recorded which). The origin of this receptor is a man aged 18 to 29 in good health. The CDR3 protein is CATSRDVDRGLTGELFF.